One and the same sample provided the 8 T cell receptor beta chains below, sequenced in a study of T cell repertoires in cytomegalovirus infection. TCRdb ran MiXCR on the reads and lists one entry per CDR3 protein. This table has approximately 1,000,000 distinct CDR3 sequences, more than 25% appearing once. Their recognized antigens are unknown. This material consisted of cultured CD8+ T cells from PBMCs, taken from culture after CMV antigen stimulation. The source of these receptors is a human donor in good health (CMV status not recorded). Some clones in this sample may be carry-over from other donors' samples.

This clonotype was observed at least ten times. The rearrangement links TRBV7-2 to TRBJ1-1; unclear D gene. The germline V gene has CDR1 SGHTA and CDR2 FQGNSA. This CDR3 has 15 residues. V was pared by 1 base and J by 0 bases, with 9 bases between. Here the CDR3 reads CASSLDPGMNTEAFF. As DNA, the CDR3 is TGTGCCAGCAGCTTAGACCCAGGAATGAACACTGAAGCTTTCTTT.

The V call is TRBV27, the J call TRBJ1-3; TRBD1 agrees at 7 bases. V shed 5 bases and J 2 bases; nucleotides not matched to a gene: 15. The germline V gene has CDR1 MNHEY and CDR2 SMNVEV (reference sequence). The CDR3 runs to 18 residues. The CDR3 reads CASSPHRTGALPGNTIYF. CDR3 bases: TGTGCCAGCAGTCCCCACCGTACAGGGGCCCTACCTGGAAACACCATATATTTT.

This clonotype was observed at least ten times. The genes are TRBV7-2 and TRBJ2-1; D is perhaps TRBD1 or TRBD2 (5 bases each). V was trimmed by 5 bases and J by 1 base, leaving 12 bases between them. The length of the CDR3 is 15 residues. Germline values: CDR1 SGHTA, CDR2 FQGNSA. The CDR3 region has the DNA TGTGCCAGCAGCCTTGGGACGGTATCCTACAATGAGCAGTTCTTC. Translating gives CASSLGTVSYNEQFF.

This clonotype was counted ten times or more. J is TRBJ1-5 and V is TRBV7-2; 7 bases agree with TRBD1. Germline lookup yields CDR1 SGHTA and CDR2 FQGNSA. The CDR3 extends over 17 amino acids. V was clipped by 4 bases and J by 1 base; unmatched bases: 10. CDR3 sequence reads: CASSSTGPGGSNQPQHF. CDR3 DNA: TGTGCCAGCAGCTCGACAGGGCCGGGAGGGAGCAATCAGCCCCAGCATTTT.

The chain combines TRBV2 with TRBJ2-7; TRBD1 matches at 9 bases. With 7 bases clipped from V and 2 bases from J, the junction kept 6 bases outside the gene matches. Germline V gene lookup returns CDR1 SNHLY and CDR2 FYNNEI. The CDR3 is 14 amino acids. For the CDR3, the DNA is TGTGCCAGCACCGCCGGGACAGGGACCTACGAGCAGTACGTC. Amino acids: CASTAGTGTYEQYV.

There are a few counts of this clonotype. The rearrangement links TRBV11-1 to TRBJ2-1; TRBD2 matches at 9 bases. Per the germline V gene, CDR1 is SGHAT and CDR2 is FQDESV (reference sequence). The junction had 4 bases not matched to a gene; V was cut back by 1 base and J by 3 bases. The CDR3 covers 16 residues. For the CDR3, the DNA is TGTGCCAGCAGCTTAGTACCTAGCGGGGTCTACAATGAGCAGTTCTTC. Translating gives CASSLVPSGVYNEQFF.

This clonotype was picked up a small number of times. J is TRBJ1-2 and V is TRBV4-2; maybe TRBD1 (5 bases). The germline V gene has CDR1 LGHNA and CDR2 YNFKEQ. Trimming removed 7 bases from V and 0 bases from J, with 18 bases in between. This CDR3 region has 16 residues. The CDR3 spells CASTASGARANYGYTF. The DNA for the CDR3 is TGTGCCAGCACCGCTAGCGGGGCTCGGGCTAACTATGGCTACACCTTC.

This clonotype occurred many times. The V call is TRBV4-1, the J call TRBJ1-1; D uncertain. From germline, CDR1 is MGHRA and CDR2 YSYEKL. CDR3 length: 15 amino acids. V gave up 2 bases and J gave up 1 base, with 11 bases separating them. CDR3 nucleotides: TGCGCCAGCAGCCAACTTGGAGTGAAGAACACTGAAGCTTTCTTT. Encoded protein: CASSQLGVKNTEAFF.